These 15 T cell receptor beta chains were all obtained from the same sample, sequenced in a study of blood T cells in healthy people across ages. A second PCR of roughly 6 to 12 cycles used a sample-barcoded 5' primer and a J-beta primer mix. TCRdb used MiXCR to reprocess the 5' RACE reads, holding one entry per CDR3 protein. The table records around 1,600,000 distinct CDR3 sequences, approximately 43% of them present only once. The sample was blood. Receptors originate from a woman between 18 and 29 years old in good health.

This sequence joins TRBV7-3 and TRBJ2-2; D call uncertain. Trimming shortened V by 5 bases and J by 5 bases, and 6 bases separated the two germline ends. Germline assignment: CDR1 SGHTA and CDR2 FQGTGA. This CDR3 has 12 residues. CDR3 coding DNA: TGTGCCAGCAGCACTAAAACCGGGGAGCTGTTTTTT. Protein product: CASSTKTGELFF.

This clonotype was detected a few times. This chain connects TRBV28 to TRBJ2-7; D may be TRBD1 (5 bases). V lost 3 bases and J 0 bases, leaving 12 bases between the germline ends. The germline V gene encodes CDR1 MDHEN and CDR2 SYDVKM. The CDR3 covers 15 residues. This chain's CDR3 is CASSFRGHSSYEQYF. The CDR3 nucleotides read TGTGCCAGCAGTTTCCGAGGACATAGCTCCTACGAGCAGTACTTC. Using reference TRBV28 and TRBJ2-7 for the parts outside the CDR3, the full variable domain is DVKVTQSSRYLVKRTGEKVFLECVQDMDHENMFWYRQDPGLGLRLIYFSYDVKMKEKGDIPEGYSVSREKKERFSLILESASTNQTSMYLCASSFRGHSSYEQYFGPGTRLTVT.

This chain links TRBV9 with TRBJ2-1; possible D gene TRBD2, 5 bases. V shed 4 bases and J shed 5 bases, with 22 bases lying between them. CDR1 and CDR2 (germline): SGDLS, YYNGEE. The CDR3 covers 17 residues. The CDR3, as DNA: TGTGCCAGCAGCTTGTGGACTGAATCAACACTAAACAATGAGCAGTTCTTC. Protein sequence: CASSLWTESTLNNEQFF.

V usage is TRBV12-3 or TRBV12-4 and J usage is TRBJ2-7; the D gene is possibly TRBD1 (6 bases). The CDR3 is 13 amino acids. V gave up 4 bases and J gave up 8 bases, with 15 bases separating them. CDR3 region: CASSSHTGHQQYF. The CDR3 nucleotides are TGTGCCAGCAGTTCTCACACAGGGCACCAGCAGTACTTC.

This rearrangement joins TRBV3-1 to TRBJ1-2; no clear D. Trimming pared 5 bases from V and 2 bases from J, leaving 15 bases between. Germline CDR1 and CDR2: LGHDT and YNNKEL (reference sequence). CDR3 length: 15 residues. In DNA, the CDR3 is TGTGCCAGCAGCGTGGGTCATTCGCCGAACTATGGCTACACCTTC. This encodes CASSVGHSPNYGYTF.

This chain links TRBV6-6 with TRBJ2-1, with D possibly being TRBD1 (6 bases). This CDR3 is 11 amino acids long. Trimming cost V 6 bases and J 12 bases, with 12 bases left between them. The germline V gene has CDR1 MNHNY and CDR2 SVGAGI (reference sequence). The CDR3, as DNA: TGTGCCAGCAGCTCAGGGGTGGGGCAGTTCTTC. As protein: CASSSGVGQFF.

The chain has TRBV4-1 and TRBJ2-3; 7 bases agree with TRBD2. V dropped 0 bases and J dropped 2; count of bases not matched to a gene: 11. The CDR3 length is 18 residues. Germline lookup yields CDR1 MGHRA and CDR2 YSYEKL. The CDR3 here is CASSQDLLASGVTDTQYF. The CDR3 DNA is TGCGCCAGCAGCCAAGATCTATTAGCGAGCGGGGTCACAGATACGCAGTATTTT.

The chain employs TRBV18 and TRBJ2-5; 7 bases map to TRBD2. Looked up from germline, CDR1 is KGHSH and CDR2 is LQKENI. The CDR3 sequence is 17 residues long. V lost 6 bases to trimming and J lost 5 bases; unmatched junction nucleotides: 18. This chain's CDR3 is CASSRTAASGGLETQYF. CDR3 in DNA: TGTGCCAGCTCGCGCACGGCGGCTAGCGGTGGGCTGGAGACCCAGTACTTC.

This clonotype was seen just once. The chain recombines TRBV2 with TRBJ1-5, with TRBD1 matching over 12 bases. Germline loops: CDR1 SNHLY, CDR2 FYNNEI. The V segment lost 3 bases and the J segment 8 bases; nucleotides outside the gene matches: 5. This CDR3 comprises 15 residues. CDR3 region: CASSDPGTGGEPQHF. CDR3 DNA sequence: TGTGCCAGCAGTGACCCCGGGACAGGGGGCGAGCCCCAGCATTTT.

The V call is TRBV28, the J call TRBJ1-1; 9 bases line up with TRBD1. This CDR3 spans 15 amino acids. From germline, CDR1 is MDHEN and CDR2 SYDVKM. V was pared by 7 bases and J by 3 bases, with 9 bases of the junction left unmatched. The CDR3, as DNA: TGTGCCAGCAAGTCCCCGGGACAGGGTCACACTGAAGCTTTCTTT. As protein: CASKSPGQGHTEAFF.

This chain links TRBV6-1 with TRBJ2-5; D uncertain. This CDR3 has 13 amino acids. CDR1 is MNHNS, CDR2 SASEGT, per germline. Trimming took off 2 bases at V and 4 bases at J, with 8 bases between the two ends. This CDR3 reads CASSEWPTETQYF. DNA for the CDR3: TGTGCCAGCAGTGAATGGCCAACAGAGACCCAGTACTTC.

The chain uses TRBV4-2 and TRBJ2-6, with a possible D match to TRBD2 (6 bases). Germline-derived CDR1 and CDR2 are LGHNA and YNFKEQ. The CDR3 has 19 residues. V lost 1 base to trimming and J lost 2 bases, with 18 bases between them. The CDR3 loop reads CASSQAHPGELTGANVLTF. The DNA of the CDR3 is TGTGCCAGCAGCCAAGCCCACCCGGGGGAACTAACTGGGGCCAACGTCCTGACTTTC.

The chain employs TRBV14 and TRBJ2-1; tentative D call: TRBD1 (5 bases). In germline, CDR1 is SGHDN, CDR2 FVKESK. The CDR3 length is 15 residues. V lost 1 base to trimming and J lost 4 bases, with 11 bases between them. The CDR3 region is CASSQVPGMYNEQFF. The CDR3 DNA follows: TGTGCCAGCAGCCAAGTGCCAGGGATGTACAATGAGCAGTTCTTC.

V usage is TRBV4-3 and J usage is TRBJ1-4; D remains ambiguous. Germline CDR1 LGHNA, CDR2 YSLEER. V shed 0 bases and J shed 10 bases, with 15 bases lying between them. This CDR3 is 15 amino acids long. The CDR3 DNA reads TGCGCCAGCAGCCAAGAAGAGGGTTTTATTGGAAAACTGTTTTTT. Translated: CASSQEEGFIGKLFF.

J is TRBJ2-3 and V is TRBV7-9, with D possibly matching TRBD1 (5 bases). V gave up 8 bases and J gave up 0 bases, with 9 bases separating them. This CDR3 region has 13 residues. Germline values: CDR1 SEHNR, CDR2 FQNEAQ (reference sequence). In nucleotides, the CDR3 is TGTGCCAGCGGGGCAGGAAGCACAGATACGCAGTATTTT. This codes for CASGAGSTDTQYF. The entire variable domain, with the rest obtained from reference TRBV7-9 and TRBJ2-3, is as follows: DTGVSQNPRHKITKRGQNVTFRCDPISEHNRLYWYRQTLGQGPEFLTYFQNEAQLEKSRLLSDRFSAERPKGSFSTLEIQRTEQGDSAMYLCASGAGSTDTQYFGPGTRLTVL.